Below are 10 T cell receptor beta chains sequenced from a single sample in a study of beta chain features in type 1 diabetes (dated by TCRdb to the late 2010s). The protocol used for the library was the immunoSEQ multiplex PCR assay. The High Capacity cDNA Reverse Transcription Kit was used to reverse transcribe all of the isolated RNA, meaning that expressed TCRB transcripts were what got sequenced. The table was pulled from immuneACCESS by TCRdb, which kept in-frame rearrangements only. Such tables lose some clones; where checked, under half of the loss comes from unresolved V genes, and the rest has no known cause. This sample has some 150,000 clones in its table, and 10% of those were observed once. Jointly, the top ten make up around 1.2% of the sample. The sample taken for sequencing was naive CD4+ T cells from blood. Per the publication, the cell subset or site label means: true naive CD4+ T cells. The origin of the receptors is a man in his late teens or twenties in good health.

The sample holds a few counts of this clone. The CDR3 sequence is CASSLSGGQEKTQYF. Written as DNA, the CDR3 is TGTGCCAGCAGCCTTAGCGGGGGGCAGGAGAAGACCCAGTACTTC. The chain combines TRBV4-2 with TRBJ2-5, with 10 bases fitting TRBD2. The germline V gene encodes CDR1 LGHNA and CDR2 YNFKEQ. The CDR3 is 15 amino acids. V gave up 4 bases and J gave up 6 bases; unmatched junction bases: 8.

This clone was seen a few times. The chain couples TRBV7-2 to TRBJ2-5, with D maybe TRBD1 (6 bases). Trimming shortened V by 2 bases and J by 2 bases, and 12 bases separated the two germline ends. The CDR3 is made up of 15 amino acids. CDR1 and CDR2 from the germline V gene are SGHTA and FQGNSA. CDR3 sequence (DNA): TGTGCCAGCAGCTTAATACAGGGCCCACAAGAGACCCAGTACTTC. This encodes CASSLIQGPQETQYF.

The V call is TRBV18, the J call TRBJ2-5; no clear D gene. Germline V gene sequence: CDR1 KGHSH, CDR2 LQKENI. This CDR3 spans 14 amino acids. With 2 bases removed from V and 4 bases from J, the gap between germline ends came to 11 bases. CDR3 DNA: TGTGCCAGCTCACCAGGCCCGGCAGGAGAGACCCAGTACTTC. It codes for CASSPGPAGETQYF.

A few counts support this clone. This chain joins TRBV6-1 and TRBJ2-2, with D possibly matching TRBD1 (5 bases). Germline CDR1 is MNHNS and CDR2 is SASEGT. The CDR3 consists of 15 residues. Trimming removed 6 bases from V and 4 bases from J, with 15 bases in between. CDR3 amino acids: CASRGPLQGTGELFF. CDR3 sequence (DNA): TGTGCCAGCAGGGGGCCCTTACAAGGCACCGGGGAGCTGTTTTTT.

This clone was seen only a few times. The gene calls are TRBV7-2 and TRBJ1-6, with a possible D match to TRBD1 (6 bases). The germline V gene encodes CDR1 SGHTA and CDR2 FQGNSA. The CDR3 runs 16 residues. Trimming pared 3 bases from V and 0 bases from J, leaving 9 bases between. CDR3 DNA sequence: TGTGCCAGCAGCTTCGACAGGAGCTCCTATAATTCACCCCTCCACTTT. As protein: CASSFDRSSYNSPLHF.

The chain combines TRBV19 with TRBJ2-1, with a weak D call TRBD2 (5 bases). The CDR3 is 15 amino acids. V lost 5 bases to trimming and J lost 0 bases, with 11 bases between them. Germline V gene data show CDR1 as LNHDA and CDR2 as SQIVND (reference sequence). Here the CDR3 reads CASSPTGSSYNEQFF. CDR3 sequence (DNA): TGTGCCAGTAGTCCGACTGGGAGCTCCTACAATGAGCAGTTCTTC.

The V gene is TRBV18, the J gene TRBJ2-1, with 12 bases aligning to TRBD2. CDR3 size: 16 residues. V was pared by 2 bases and J by 8 bases, with 7 bases of the junction left unmatched. The V gene's germline CDR1 is KGHSH and CDR2 LQKENI. The CDR3 spells CASSPNWASGGDEQFF. The CDR3 nucleotides read TGTGCCAGCTCACCAAATTGGGCTAGCGGGGGGGATGAGCAGTTCTTC.

This clone was seen more than once but under ten times. The chain recombines TRBV6-5 with TRBJ1-1; a possible D gene is TRBD1 (6 bases). Between the trimmed V and J ends, which lost 11 bases and 1 base, there was a span of 11 bases. The CDR3 sequence is 12 residues long. The germline V gene has CDR1 MNHEY and CDR2 SVGAGI. CDR3 region: CASRTENTEAFF. The CDR3 coding sequence is TGTGCCTCCAGGACAGAGAACACTGAAGCTTTCTTT.

The V gene is TRBV15, the J gene TRBJ1-2; D gene unclear. Per the germline V gene, CDR1 is LNHNV and CDR2 is YYDKDF (reference sequence). CDR3 size: 13 residues. The ends were cut back, 0 bases at V and 3 bases at J, with 5 bases in the middle. The CDR3 coding sequence is TGTGCCACCAGCAGAGATAACTACTATGGCTACACCTTC. This encodes CATSRDNYYGYTF. Drawing the rest from reference TRBV15 and TRBJ1-2, the complete variable domain is DAMVIQNPRYQVTQFGKPVTLSCSQTLNHNVMYWYQQKSSQAPKLLFHYYDKDFNNEADTPDNFQSRRPNTSFCFLDIRSPGLGDTAMYLCATSRDNYYGYTFGSGTRLTVV.

This clone was seen only a few times. J is TRBJ1-2 and V is TRBV28; 7 nucleotides align to TRBD1. CDR3 length: 16 residues. Losses at the gene ends were 3 bases for V and 1 base for J; bases not matched to a gene: 8. The germline CDR1 and CDR2 sequences are MDHEN and SYDVKM. The CDR3 spells CASSLFKGQHNYGYTF. The CDR3 region has the DNA TGTGCCAGCAGTTTGTTTAAGGGACAGCATAACTATGGCTACACCTTC.